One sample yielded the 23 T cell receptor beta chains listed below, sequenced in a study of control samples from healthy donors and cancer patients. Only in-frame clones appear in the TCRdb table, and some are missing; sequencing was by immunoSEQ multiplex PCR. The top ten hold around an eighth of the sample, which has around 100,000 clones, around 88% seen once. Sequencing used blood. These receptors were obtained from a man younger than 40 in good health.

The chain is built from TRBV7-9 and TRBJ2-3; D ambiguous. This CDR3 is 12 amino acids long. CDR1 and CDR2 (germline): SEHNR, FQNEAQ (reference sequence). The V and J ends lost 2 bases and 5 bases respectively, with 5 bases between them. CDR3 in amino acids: CASSLRLDTQYF. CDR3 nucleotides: TGTGCCAGCAGCTTAAGGCTAGATACGCAGTATTTT.

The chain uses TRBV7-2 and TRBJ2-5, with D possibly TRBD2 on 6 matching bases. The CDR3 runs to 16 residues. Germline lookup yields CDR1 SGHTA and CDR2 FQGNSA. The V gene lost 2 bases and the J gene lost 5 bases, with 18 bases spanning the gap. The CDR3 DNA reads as TGTGCCAGCAGCTTACAGGTTACGGGAGAGCGGGAGACCCAGTACTTC. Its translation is CASSLQVTGERETQYF.

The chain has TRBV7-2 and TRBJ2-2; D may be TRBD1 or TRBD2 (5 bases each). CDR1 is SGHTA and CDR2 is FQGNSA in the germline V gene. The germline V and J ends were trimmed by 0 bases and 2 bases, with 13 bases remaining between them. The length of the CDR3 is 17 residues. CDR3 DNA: TGTGCCAGCAGCTTAGCTTCTACGAGGGGTAACACCGGGGAGCTGTTTTTT. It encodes CASSLASTRGNTGELFF.

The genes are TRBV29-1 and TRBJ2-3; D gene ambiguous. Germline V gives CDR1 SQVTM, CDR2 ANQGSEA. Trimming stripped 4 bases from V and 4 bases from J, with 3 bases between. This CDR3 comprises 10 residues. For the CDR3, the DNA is TGCAGCGTTGTAGCAGATACGCAGTATTTT. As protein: CSVVADTQYF.

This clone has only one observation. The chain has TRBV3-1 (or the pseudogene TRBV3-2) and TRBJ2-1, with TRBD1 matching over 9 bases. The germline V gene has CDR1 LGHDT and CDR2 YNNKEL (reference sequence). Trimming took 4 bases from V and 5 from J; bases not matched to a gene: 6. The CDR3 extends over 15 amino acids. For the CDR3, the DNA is TGTGCCAGCAGCCCGCCAGGGACAGGGCACAATGAGCAGTTCTTC. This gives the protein CASSPPGTGHNEQFF.

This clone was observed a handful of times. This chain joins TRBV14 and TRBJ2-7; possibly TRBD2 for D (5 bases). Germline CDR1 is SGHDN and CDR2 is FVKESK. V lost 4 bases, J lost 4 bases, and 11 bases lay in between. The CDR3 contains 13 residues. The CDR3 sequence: CASSPPGLYEQYF. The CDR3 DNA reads TGTGCCAGCAGCCCACCAGGACTTTACGAGCAGTACTTC.

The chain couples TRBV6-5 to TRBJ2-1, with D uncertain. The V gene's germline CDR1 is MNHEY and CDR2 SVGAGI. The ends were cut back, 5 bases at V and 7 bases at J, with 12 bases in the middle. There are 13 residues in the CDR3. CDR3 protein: CASSPDPRNEQFF. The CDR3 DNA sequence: TGTGCCAGCAGTCCCGACCCTCGGAATGAGCAGTTCTTC.

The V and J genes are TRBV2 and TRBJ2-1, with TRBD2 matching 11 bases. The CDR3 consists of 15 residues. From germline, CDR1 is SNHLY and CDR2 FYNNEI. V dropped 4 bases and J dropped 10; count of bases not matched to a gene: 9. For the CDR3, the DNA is TGTGCCAGCAGTGTGAGACTAGCGGGATCCCACGAGCAGTTCTTC. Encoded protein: CASSVRLAGSHEQFF.

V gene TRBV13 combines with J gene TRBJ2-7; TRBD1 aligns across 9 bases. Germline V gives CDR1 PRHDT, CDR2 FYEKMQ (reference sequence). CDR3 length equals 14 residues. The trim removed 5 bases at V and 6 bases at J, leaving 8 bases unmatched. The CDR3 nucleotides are TGTGCCAGCAGCGCCCGGACAGGGGAGCGCGAGCAGTACTTC. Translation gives CASSARTGEREQYF.

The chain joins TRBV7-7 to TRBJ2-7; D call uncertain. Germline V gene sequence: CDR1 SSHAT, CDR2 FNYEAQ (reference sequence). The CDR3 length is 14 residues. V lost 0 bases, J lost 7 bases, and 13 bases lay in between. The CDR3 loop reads CASSLAQAGSEQYF. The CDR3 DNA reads TGTGCCAGCAGCTTAGCGCAGGCAGGATCTGAGCAGTACTTC.

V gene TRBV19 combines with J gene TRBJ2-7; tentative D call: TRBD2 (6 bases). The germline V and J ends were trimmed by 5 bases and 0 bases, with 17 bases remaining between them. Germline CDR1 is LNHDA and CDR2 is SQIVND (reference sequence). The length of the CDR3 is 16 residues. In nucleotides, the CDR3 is TGTGCCAGTAGTGGGGGGATTCAGGGATCCTCCTACGAGCAGTACTTC. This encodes CASSGGIQGSSYEQYF.

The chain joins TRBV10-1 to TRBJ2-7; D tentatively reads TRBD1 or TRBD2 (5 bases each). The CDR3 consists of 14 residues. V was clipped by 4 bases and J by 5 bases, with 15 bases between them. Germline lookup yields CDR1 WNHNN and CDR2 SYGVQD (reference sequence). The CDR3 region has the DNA TGCGCCAGCAGTGGGACGGGGCGGCGCGACGAGCAGTACTTC. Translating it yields CASSGTGRRDEQYF.

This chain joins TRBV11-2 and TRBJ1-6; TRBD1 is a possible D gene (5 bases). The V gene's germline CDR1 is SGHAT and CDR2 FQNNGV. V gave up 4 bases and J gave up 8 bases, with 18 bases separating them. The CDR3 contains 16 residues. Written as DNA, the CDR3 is TGTGCCAGCAGCTATACTCCTGGGGGGGATTATTCACCCCTCCACTTT. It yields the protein CASSYTPGGDYSPLHF.

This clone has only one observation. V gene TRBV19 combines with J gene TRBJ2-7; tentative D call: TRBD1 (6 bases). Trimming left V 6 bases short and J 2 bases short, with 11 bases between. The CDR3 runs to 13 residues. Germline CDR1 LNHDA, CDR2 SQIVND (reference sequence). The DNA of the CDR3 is TGTGCCAGTAGCCAGGGGTTTGCCTACGAGCAGTACTTC. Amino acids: CASSQGFAYEQYF.

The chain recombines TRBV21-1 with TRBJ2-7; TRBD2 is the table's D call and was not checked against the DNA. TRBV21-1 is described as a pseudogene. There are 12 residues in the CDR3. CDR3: CAIKLSSYEQYF. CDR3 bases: TGTGCCATTAAATTGAGCTCCTACGAGCAGTACTTC.

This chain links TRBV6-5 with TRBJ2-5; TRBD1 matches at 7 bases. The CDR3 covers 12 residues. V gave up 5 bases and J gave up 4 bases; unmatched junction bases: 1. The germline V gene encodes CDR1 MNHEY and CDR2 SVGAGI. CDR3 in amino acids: CASSTGVETQYF. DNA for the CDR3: TGTGCCAGCAGTACAGGGGTAGAGACCCAGTACTTC.

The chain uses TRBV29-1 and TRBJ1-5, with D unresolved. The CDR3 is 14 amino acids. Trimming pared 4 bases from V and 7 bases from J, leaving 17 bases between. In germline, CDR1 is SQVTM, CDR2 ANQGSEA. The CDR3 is CSVGVDTNGQPQHF. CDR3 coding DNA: TGCAGCGTTGGGGTTGACACCAACGGCCAGCCCCAGCATTTT.

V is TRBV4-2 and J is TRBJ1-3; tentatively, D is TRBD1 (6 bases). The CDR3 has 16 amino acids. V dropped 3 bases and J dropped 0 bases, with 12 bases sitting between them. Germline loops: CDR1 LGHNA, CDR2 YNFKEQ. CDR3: CASSQDRILSGNTIYF. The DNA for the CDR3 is TGTGCCAGCAGCCAGGACAGAATACTCTCTGGAAACACCATATATTTT.

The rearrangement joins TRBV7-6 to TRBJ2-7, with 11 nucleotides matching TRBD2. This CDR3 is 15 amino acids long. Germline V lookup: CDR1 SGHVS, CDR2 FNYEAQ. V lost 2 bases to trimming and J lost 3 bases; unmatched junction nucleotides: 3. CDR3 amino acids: CASSLSTSGSYEQYF. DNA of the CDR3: TGTGCCAGCAGCTTAAGCACTAGCGGGAGCTACGAGCAGTACTTC.

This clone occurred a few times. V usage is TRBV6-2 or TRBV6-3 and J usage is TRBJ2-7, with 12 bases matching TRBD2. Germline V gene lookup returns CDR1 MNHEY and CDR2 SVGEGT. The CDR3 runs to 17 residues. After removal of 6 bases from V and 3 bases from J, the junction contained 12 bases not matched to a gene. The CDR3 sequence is CASSQFSPGLAGYEQYF. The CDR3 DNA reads TGTGCCAGCAGCCAGTTTTCCCCGGGACTAGCGGGCTACGAGCAGTACTTC.

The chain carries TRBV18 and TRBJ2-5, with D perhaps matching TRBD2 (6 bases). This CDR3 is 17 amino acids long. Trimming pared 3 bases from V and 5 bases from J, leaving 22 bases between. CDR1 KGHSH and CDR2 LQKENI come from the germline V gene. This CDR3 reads CASSPVKDGLTRETQYF. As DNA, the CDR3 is TGTGCCAGCTCACCGGTTAAGGATGGACTAACCAGGGAGACCCAGTACTTC.

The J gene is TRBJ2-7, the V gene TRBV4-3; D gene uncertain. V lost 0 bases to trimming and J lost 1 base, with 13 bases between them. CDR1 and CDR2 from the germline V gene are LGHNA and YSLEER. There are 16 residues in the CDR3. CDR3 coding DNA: TGCGCCAGCAGCCAAGATGTAGGAAGAGAATCCTACGAGCAGTACTTC. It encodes CASSQDVGRESYEQYF.

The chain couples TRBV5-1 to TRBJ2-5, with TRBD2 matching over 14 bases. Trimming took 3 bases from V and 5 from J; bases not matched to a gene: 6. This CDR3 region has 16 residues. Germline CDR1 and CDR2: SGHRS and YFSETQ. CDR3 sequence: CASSSTSGRALETQYF. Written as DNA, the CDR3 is TGCGCCAGCAGCTCGACTAGCGGGAGGGCCTTGGAGACCCAGTACTTC.